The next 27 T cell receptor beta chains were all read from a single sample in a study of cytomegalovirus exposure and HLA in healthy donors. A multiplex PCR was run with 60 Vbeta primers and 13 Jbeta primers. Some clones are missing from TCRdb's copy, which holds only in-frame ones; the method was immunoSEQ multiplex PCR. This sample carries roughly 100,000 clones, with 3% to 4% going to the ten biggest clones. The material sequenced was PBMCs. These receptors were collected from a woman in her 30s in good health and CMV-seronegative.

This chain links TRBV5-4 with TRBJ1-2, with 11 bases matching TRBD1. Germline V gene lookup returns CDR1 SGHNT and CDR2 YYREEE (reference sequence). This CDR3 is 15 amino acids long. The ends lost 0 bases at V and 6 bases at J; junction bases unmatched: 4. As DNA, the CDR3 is TGTGCCAGCAGCTTGGCCCTGGACAGGGGGCATGGCTACACCTTC. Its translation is CASSLALDRGHGYTF.

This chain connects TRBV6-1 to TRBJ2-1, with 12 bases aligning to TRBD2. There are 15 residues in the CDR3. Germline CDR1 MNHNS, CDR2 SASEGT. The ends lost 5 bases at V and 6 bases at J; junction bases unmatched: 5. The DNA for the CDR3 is TGTGCCAGCAGTCCTAGCGGGAGGGCCCTCAATGAGCAGTTCTTC. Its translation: CASSPSGRALNEQFF.

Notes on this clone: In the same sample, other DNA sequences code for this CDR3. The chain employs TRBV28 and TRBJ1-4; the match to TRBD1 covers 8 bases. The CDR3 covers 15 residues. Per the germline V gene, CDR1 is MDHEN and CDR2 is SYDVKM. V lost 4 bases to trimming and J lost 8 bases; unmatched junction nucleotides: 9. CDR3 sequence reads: CASSSPGQGNEKLFF. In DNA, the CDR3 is TGTGCCAGCAGTTCCCCAGGACAGGGAAACGAAAAACTGTTTTTT.

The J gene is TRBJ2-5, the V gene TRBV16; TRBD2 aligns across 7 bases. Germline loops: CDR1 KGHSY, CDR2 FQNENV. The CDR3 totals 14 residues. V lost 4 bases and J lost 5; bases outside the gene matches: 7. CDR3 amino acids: CASSLTLAFETQYF. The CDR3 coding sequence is TGTGCCAGCAGCCTGACACTAGCGTTCGAGACCCAGTACTTC.

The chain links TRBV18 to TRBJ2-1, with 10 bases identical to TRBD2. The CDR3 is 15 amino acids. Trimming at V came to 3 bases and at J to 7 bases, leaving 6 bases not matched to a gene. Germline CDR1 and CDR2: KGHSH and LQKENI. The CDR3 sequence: CASSPLSGGENEQFF. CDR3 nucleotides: TGTGCCAGCTCACCCCTCAGCGGGGGGGAGAATGAGCAGTTCTTC.

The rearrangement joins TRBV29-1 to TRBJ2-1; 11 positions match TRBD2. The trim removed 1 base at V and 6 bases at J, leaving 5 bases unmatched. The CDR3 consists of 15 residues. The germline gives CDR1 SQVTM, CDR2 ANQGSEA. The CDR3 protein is CSVEVLAGGINEQFF. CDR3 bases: TGCAGCGTTGAAGTCCTAGCGGGGGGCATCAATGAGCAGTTCTTC.

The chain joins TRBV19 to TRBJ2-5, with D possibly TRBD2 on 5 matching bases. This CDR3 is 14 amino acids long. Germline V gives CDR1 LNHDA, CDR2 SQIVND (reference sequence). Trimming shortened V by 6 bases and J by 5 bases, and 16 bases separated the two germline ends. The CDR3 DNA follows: TGTGCCAGTAGCCAACTAGTCACTCTCGAGACCCAGTACTTC. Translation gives CASSQLVTLETQYF.

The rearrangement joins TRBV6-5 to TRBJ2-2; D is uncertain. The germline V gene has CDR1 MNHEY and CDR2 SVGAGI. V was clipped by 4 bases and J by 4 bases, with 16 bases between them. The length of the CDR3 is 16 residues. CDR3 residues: CASSLVVGKATGELFF. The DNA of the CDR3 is TGTGCCAGCAGTTTGGTGGTGGGCAAGGCCACCGGGGAGCTGTTTTTT.

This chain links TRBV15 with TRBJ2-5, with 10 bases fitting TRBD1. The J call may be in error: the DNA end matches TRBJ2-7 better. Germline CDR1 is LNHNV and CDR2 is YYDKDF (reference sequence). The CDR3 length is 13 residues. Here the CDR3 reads CATRDRGSYEQYF. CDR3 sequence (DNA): TGTGCCACCCGGGACAGGGGCTCCTACGAGCAGTACTTC.

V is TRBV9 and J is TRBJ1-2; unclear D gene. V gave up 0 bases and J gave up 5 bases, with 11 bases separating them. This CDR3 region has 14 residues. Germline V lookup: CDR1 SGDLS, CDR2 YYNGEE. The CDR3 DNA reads TGTGCCAGCAGCGTAGGGGCAGGAACTTATGGCTACACCTTC. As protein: CASSVGAGTYGYTF.

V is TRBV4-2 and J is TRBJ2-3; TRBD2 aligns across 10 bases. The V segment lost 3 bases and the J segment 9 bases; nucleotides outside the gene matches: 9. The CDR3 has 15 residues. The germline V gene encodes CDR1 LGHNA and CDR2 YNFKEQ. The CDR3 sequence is CASSHPSGGPETQYF. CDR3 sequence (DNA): TGTGCCAGCAGCCATCCTAGCGGGGGCCCGGAGACGCAGTATTTT.

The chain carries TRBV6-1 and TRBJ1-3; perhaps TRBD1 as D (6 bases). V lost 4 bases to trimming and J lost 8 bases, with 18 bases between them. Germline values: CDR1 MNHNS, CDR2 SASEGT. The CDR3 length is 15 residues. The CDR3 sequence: CASSVSGGRGDTIYF. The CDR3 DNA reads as TGTGCCAGCAGTGTTTCCGGGGGGCGAGGAGACACCATATATTTT.

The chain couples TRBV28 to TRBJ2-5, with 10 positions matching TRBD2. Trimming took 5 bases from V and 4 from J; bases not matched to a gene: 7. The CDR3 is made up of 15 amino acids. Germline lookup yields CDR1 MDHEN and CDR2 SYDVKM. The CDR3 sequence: CASSVSGREGETQYF. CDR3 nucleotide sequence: TGTGCCAGCAGTGTCAGCGGGAGGGAGGGAGAGACCCAGTACTTC.

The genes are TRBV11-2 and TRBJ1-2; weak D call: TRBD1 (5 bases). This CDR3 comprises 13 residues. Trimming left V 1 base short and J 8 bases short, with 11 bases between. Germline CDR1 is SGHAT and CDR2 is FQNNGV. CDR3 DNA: TGTGCCAGCAGCTTAGGACAGCTAAGGGGCTACACCTTC. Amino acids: CASSLGQLRGYTF.

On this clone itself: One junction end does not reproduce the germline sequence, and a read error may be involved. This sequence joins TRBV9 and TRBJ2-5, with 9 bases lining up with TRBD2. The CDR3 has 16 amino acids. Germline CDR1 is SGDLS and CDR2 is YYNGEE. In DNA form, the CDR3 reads TGTGCCAGCAGCGTAGGAAATAGCGGGGGTAAAGAGGCCCAGTACTTC. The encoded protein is CASSVGNSGGKEAQYF. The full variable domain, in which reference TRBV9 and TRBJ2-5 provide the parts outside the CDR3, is DSGVTQTPKHLITATGQRVTLRCSPRSGDLSVYWYQQSLDQGLQFLIQYYNGEERAKGNILERFSAQQFPDLHSELNLSSLELGDSALYFCASSVGNSGGKEAQYFGPGTRLLVL.

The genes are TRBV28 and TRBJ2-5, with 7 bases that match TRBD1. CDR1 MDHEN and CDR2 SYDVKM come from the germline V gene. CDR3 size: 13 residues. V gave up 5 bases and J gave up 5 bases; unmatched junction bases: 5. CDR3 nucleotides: TGTGCCAGCAGTAACAGGGGTAGCGAGACCCAGTACTTC. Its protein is CASSNRGSETQYF. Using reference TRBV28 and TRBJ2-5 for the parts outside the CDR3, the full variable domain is DVKVTQSSRYLVKRTGEKVFLECVQDMDHENMFWYRQDPGLGLRLIYFSYDVKMKEKGDIPEGYSVSREKKERFSLILESASTNQTSMYLCASSNRGSETQYFGPGTRLLVL.

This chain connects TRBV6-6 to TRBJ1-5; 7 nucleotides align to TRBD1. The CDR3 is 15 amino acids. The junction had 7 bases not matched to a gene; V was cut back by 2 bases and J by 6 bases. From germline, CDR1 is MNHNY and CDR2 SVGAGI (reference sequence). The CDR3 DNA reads TGTGCCAGCAGTTACATCACAGGGGCAGGTCAGCCCCAGCATTTT. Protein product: CASSYITGAGQPQHF.

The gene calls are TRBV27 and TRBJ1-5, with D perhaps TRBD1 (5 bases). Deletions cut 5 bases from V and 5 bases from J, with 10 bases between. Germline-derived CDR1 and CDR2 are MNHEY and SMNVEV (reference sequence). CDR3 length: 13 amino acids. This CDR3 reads CASSDVGDQPQHF. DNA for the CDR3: TGTGCCAGCAGTGACGTAGGGGATCAGCCCCAGCATTTT.

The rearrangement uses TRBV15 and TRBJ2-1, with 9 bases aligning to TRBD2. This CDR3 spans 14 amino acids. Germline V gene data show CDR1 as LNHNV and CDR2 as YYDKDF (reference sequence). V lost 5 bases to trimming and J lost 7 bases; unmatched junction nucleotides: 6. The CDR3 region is CATSVGLARNEQFF. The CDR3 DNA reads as TGTGCCACCAGCGTAGGACTAGCGAGAAATGAGCAGTTCTTC. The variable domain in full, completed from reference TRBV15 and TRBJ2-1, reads DAMVIQNPRYQVTQFGKPVTLSCSQTLNHNVMYWYQQKSSQAPKLLFHYYDKDFNNEADTPDNFQSRRPNTSFCFLDIRSPGLGDTAMYLCATSVGLARNEQFFGPGTRLTVL.

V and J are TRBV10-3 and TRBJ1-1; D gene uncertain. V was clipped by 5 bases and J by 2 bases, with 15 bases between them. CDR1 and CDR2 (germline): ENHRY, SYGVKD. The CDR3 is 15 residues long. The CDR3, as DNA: TGTGCCATCAGTAAGAACGTGGGAGCAAACACTGAAGCTTTCTTT. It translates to CAISKNVGANTEAFF.

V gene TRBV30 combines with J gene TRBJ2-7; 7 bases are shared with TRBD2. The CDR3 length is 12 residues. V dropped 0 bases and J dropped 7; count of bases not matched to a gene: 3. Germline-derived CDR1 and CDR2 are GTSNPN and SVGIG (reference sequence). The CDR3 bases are TGTGCCTGGAGTGTATTGGGGGGGGAGCAGTACTTC. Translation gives CAWSVLGGEQYF.

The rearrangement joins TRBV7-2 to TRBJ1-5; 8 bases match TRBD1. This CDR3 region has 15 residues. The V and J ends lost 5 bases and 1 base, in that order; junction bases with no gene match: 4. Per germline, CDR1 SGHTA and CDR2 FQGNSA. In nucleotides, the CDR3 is TGTGCCAGCAGCCGGACAGGGAGGAGCAATCAGCCCCAGCATTTT. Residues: CASSRTGRSNQPQHF.

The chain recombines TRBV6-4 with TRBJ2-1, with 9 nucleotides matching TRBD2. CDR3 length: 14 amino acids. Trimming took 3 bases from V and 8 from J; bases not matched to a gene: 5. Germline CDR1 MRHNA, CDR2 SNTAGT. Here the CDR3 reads CASSEGAGGDEQFF. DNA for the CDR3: TGTGCCAGCAGTGAGGGCGCGGGGGGGGATGAGCAGTTCTTC.

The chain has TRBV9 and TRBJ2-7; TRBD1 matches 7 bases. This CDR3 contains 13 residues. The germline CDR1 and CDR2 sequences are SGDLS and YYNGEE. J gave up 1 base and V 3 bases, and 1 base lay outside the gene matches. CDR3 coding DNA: TGTGCCAGCAGCGCAGGGGGTTCCTACGAGCAGTACTTC. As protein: CASSAGGSYEQYF.

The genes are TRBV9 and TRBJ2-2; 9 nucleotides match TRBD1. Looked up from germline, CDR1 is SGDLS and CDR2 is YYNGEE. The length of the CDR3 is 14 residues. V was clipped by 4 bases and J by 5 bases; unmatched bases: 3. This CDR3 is CASSLGQGTGELFF. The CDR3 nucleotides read TGTGCCAGCAGCCTTGGACAGGGGACCGGGGAGCTGTTTTTT.

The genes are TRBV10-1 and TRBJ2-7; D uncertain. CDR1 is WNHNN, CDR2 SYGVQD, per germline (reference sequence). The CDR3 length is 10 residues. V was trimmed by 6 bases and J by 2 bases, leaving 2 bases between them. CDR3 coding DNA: TGCGCCAGCAGCGCCTACGAGCAGTACTTC. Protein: CASSAYEQYF.

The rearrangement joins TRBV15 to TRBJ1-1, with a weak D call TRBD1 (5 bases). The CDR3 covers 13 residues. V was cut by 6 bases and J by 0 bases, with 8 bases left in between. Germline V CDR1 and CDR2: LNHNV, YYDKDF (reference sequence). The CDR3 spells CATSRGMNTEAFF. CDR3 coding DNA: TGTGCCACCAGTCGGGGGATGAACACTGAAGCTTTCTTT.